In this sample, the clone carrying this TCR beta chain turned up many times. Researchers amplified the TCR beta CDR3 regions from RNA transcripts. HTBI primers were employed in a first-round RT-PCR of the TCR CDR3. TCRdb re-called the multiplex PCR reads with MiXCR, one entry per CDR3 protein. The sample lists about 560,000 distinct CDR3 sequences, 16% occurring once. CDR3 length: 16 amino acids. Germline CDR1 reads ENHRY; CDR2 reads SYGVKD. Trimming left V 10 bases short and J 0 bases short, with 16 bases between. This specimen comes from a study of T cells in Graves' hyperthyroidism and ophthalmopathy.

Sequencing was carried out using blood. The sequence was obtained from a woman aged 18-35 years with Graves' hyperthyroidism. The chain employs TRBV10-3 and TRBJ2-6; a possible D gene is TRBD2 (6 bases). CDR3: CATMAGLNSGANVLTF. CDR3 DNA sequence: TGTGCCACCATGGCGGGACTGAACTCTGGGGCCAACGTCCTGACTTTC.